The T cell receptor (beta chain) under discussion was sequenced for a study of T cells in Graves' hyperthyroidism and ophthalmopathy. Whole-study results and caveats: Most thyroid clonotypes expanded above 0.001 appeared in blood too.

CDR1 and CDR2 (germline): PRHDT, FYEKMQ (reference sequence). This CDR3 is 11 amino acids long. Trimming took off 10 bases at V and 3 bases at J, with 9 bases between the two ends. The table lists this clonotype with many counts. As yet, its antigen is unknown. RNA transcripts yielded amplified TCR beta CDR3 regions. The study used the HTBI primer set for a first-round RT-PCR of the TCR CDR3. TCRdb re-derived calls from the multiplex PCR reads in MiXCR, one entry per CDR3 protein. Here the sample spans around 300,000 distinct CDR3 sequences, about 15% being singletons. The specimen sequenced was blood. This clonotype was obtained from a woman aged 25 to 45 with Graves' hyperthyroidism. The chain recombines TRBV13 with TRBJ1-1; D gene unclear. The CDR3 DNA reads as TGTGCCAACGGGGAACACACTGAAGCTTTCTTT. The encoded protein is CANGEHTEAFF. The full variable domain, with the rest looked up from reference TRBV13 and TRBJ1-1, is AAGVIQSPRHLIKEKRETATLKCYPIPRHDTVYWYQQGPGQDPQFLISFYEKMQSDKGSIPDRFSAQQFSDYHSELNMSSLELGDSALYFCANGEHTEAFFGQGTRLTVV.